This T cell receptor beta chain was documented in a study of post-analysis software for immune sequencing data. Study observations and caveats: A significant reduction in normalized Chao1 diversity was observed in multiple sclerosis patients versus controls. Among four to six TRBV segments more frequent in patients than controls were TRBV5-6, TRBV5-1 and TRBV20-1. Co-batched samples clustered tightly together by F measure.

Incorporated into the TCR beta cDNA libraries were unique molecular identifiers, which served to reduce PCR and sequencing biases. Roughly 500,000 cDNA molecules were recovered from an input of 1 to 10 million T cells. TCRdb re-derived calls from the PCR reads in MiXCR, one entry per CDR3 protein. The sample shows around 200,000 distinct CDR3 sequences, approximately 29% of them seen only once. Germline assignment: CDR1 SGHTA and CDR2 FQGTGA. This CDR3 has 15 residues. The V segment lost 5 bases and the J segment 10 bases; nucleotides outside the gene matches: 12. This clonotype was detected a few times. Antigen: not known.

The sample consisted of blood. The receptor comes from a girl aged 2-17 years with multiple sclerosis. The chain links TRBV7-3 to TRBJ2-3; 10 bases agree with TRBD1. CDR3 loop: CASSPATGGLDSQYF. The CDR3 DNA reads as TGTGCCAGCAGCCCCGCGACAGGGGGCCTAGACTCGCAGTATTTT.